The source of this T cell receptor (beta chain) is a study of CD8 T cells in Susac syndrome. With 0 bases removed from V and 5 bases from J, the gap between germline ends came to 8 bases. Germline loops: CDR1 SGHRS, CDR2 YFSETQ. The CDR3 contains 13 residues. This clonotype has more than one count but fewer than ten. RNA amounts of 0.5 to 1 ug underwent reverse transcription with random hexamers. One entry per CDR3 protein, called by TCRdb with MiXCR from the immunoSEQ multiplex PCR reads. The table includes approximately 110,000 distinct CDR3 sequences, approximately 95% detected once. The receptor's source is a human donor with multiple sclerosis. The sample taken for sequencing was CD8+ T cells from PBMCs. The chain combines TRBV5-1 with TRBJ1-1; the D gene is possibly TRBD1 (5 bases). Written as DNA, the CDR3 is TGCGCCAGCAGCTTGGTTGAGGGGACTGAAGCTTTCTTT. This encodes CASSLVEGTEAFF. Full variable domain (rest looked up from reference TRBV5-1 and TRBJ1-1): KAGVTQTPRYLIKTRGQQVTLSCSPISGHRSVSWYQQTPGQGLQFLFEYFSETQRNKGNFPGRFSGRQFSNSRSEMNVSTLELGDSALYLCASSLVEGTEAFFGQGTRLTVV.